Below are 14 T cell receptor beta chains sequenced from a single sample in a study of siplizumab effects on memory and regulatory T cells (dated by TCRdb to between 2018 and 2021). Library preparation was by the immunoSEQ multiplex PCR assay. TCRdb provides this immuneACCESS table in a form limited to in-frame rearrangements. Some clones are lacking; in checked studies, under half of them reflect an unresolved V gene, and why the rest are absent is not known. Within this sample are 90,000 to 110,000 clones, with about 93% of them counted one time only. The ten largest clones capture more than 0.3% of the sample. Input material: CD4+ T cells sorted from blood. These receptors were taken from a human donor in good health.

Regarding this clone: Distinct nucleotide sequences in the sample also encode this CDR3. The chain has TRBV18 and TRBJ2-3; D is perhaps TRBD2 (6 bases). CDR3 length equals 14 residues. Germline V gene lookup returns CDR1 KGHSH and CDR2 LQKENI. Deletions cut 3 bases from V and 3 bases from J, with 10 bases between. This CDR3 reads CASSPGGGTDTQYF. The DNA of the CDR3 is TGTGCCAGCTCACCGGGAGGTGGAACAGATACGCAGTATTTT.

V and J are TRBV9 and TRBJ2-1; 7 nucleotides line up with TRBD2. The CDR3 is 14 amino acids. CDR1 is SGDLS and CDR2 is YYNGEE in the germline V gene. V lost 2 bases, J lost 5 bases, and 4 bases stayed unmatched. The CDR3 DNA reads TGTGCCAGCAGCGTTCGGGACTACAACAATGAGCAGTTCTTC. This encodes CASSVRDYNNEQFF.

V usage is TRBV27 and J usage is TRBJ2-5; 12 nucleotides match TRBD1. V shed 3 bases, J shed 6 bases, and the junction held 8 bases outside the gene matches. This CDR3 contains 16 residues. CDR1 is MNHEY, CDR2 SMNVEV, per germline (reference sequence). CDR3 region: CASSLGGTGGPKTQYF. The CDR3 nucleotides read TGTGCCAGCAGTTTGGGCGGGACAGGGGGCCCGAAGACCCAGTACTTC.

The chain links TRBV7-6 to TRBJ1-3; 7 positions match TRBD1. There are 16 residues in the CDR3. Germline values: CDR1 SGHVS, CDR2 FNYEAQ. V lost 2 bases and J lost 3; bases outside the gene matches: 7. The CDR3 protein is CASSLLQGVFGNTIYF. The CDR3 DNA follows: TGTGCCAGCAGCTTATTGCAGGGGGTATTTGGAAACACCATATATTTT.

The gene calls are TRBV5-4 and TRBJ1-2; possible D gene TRBD1, 6 bases. V lost 1 base, J lost 1 base, and 14 bases lay in between. CDR3 size: 16 residues. Germline CDR1 reads SGHNT; CDR2 reads YYREEE (reference sequence). For the CDR3, the DNA is TGTGCCAGCAGCTTGCTGGGGGCAGGGTATAACTATGGCTACACCTTC. Its protein product is CASSLLGAGYNYGYTF.

The V call is TRBV9, the J call TRBJ2-7; no clear D gene. In germline, CDR1 is SGDLS, CDR2 YYNGEE. The CDR3 is 15 residues long. V lost 0 bases to trimming and J lost 0 bases, with 10 bases between them. The DNA of the CDR3 is TGTGCCAGCAGCGTAGGGCTACCATCCTCCTACGAGCAGTACTTC. Its protein product is CASSVGLPSSYEQYF.

V is TRBV7-3 and J is TRBJ2-3; 7 positions agree with TRBD2. The CDR3 covers 15 residues. V shed 5 bases and J 0 bases; nucleotides not matched to a gene: 5. Germline CDR1 and CDR2: SGHTA and FQGTGA. The CDR3 loop reads CASSPGGTSTDTQYF. CDR3 coding DNA: TGTGCCAGCAGCCCCGGGGGGACTAGCACAGATACGCAGTATTTT.

The chain has TRBV7-3 and TRBJ2-7; 11 bases are a match to TRBD2. The CDR3 is made up of 15 amino acids. The V and J ends lost 1 base and 4 bases, in that order; junction bases with no gene match: 3. Germline V CDR1 and CDR2: SGHTA, FQGTGA. CDR3 nucleotides: TGTGCCAGCAGCTTAAGTAGACTAGCGGGATACGAGCAGTACTTC. Its translation is CASSLSRLAGYEQYF. The full variable domain, in which reference TRBV7-3 and TRBJ2-7 provide the parts outside the CDR3, is GAGVSQTPSNKVTEKGKYVELRCDPISGHTALYWYRQSLGQGPEFLIYFQGTGAADDSGLPNDRFFAVRPEGSVSTLKIQRTERGDSAVYLCASSLSRLAGYEQYFGPGTRLTVT.

The chain recombines TRBV27 with TRBJ2-5, with 7 bases lining up with TRBD1. Germline CDR1 is MNHEY and CDR2 is SMNVEV (reference sequence). The CDR3 has 15 amino acids. With V trimmed by 5 bases and J by 4 bases, 10 bases remained unmatched. CDR3 sequence: CASSPRQGPPETQYF. The CDR3 DNA sequence: TGTGCCAGCAGTCCACGACAGGGCCCCCCAGAGACCCAGTACTTC.

The chain recombines TRBV2 with TRBJ2-1, with 8 bases lining up with TRBD1. CDR3 length: 13 residues. V trimming: 7 bases; J trimming: 4 bases; junction bases outside the gene matches: 3. The germline CDR1 and CDR2 sequences are SNHLY and FYNNEI. The CDR3 DNA follows: TGTGCCAGCACAGGGGGCGAGTACAATGAGCAGTTCTTC. Translated: CASTGGEYNEQFF. Together with reference TRBV2 and TRBJ2-1, the CDR3 gives the full variable domain: EPEVTQTPSHQVTQMGQEVILRCVPISNHLYFYWYRQILGQKVEFLVSFYNNEISEKSEIFDDQFSVERPDGSNFTLKIRSTKLEDSAMYFCASTGGEYNEQFFGPGTRLTVL.

The V gene is TRBV19, the J gene TRBJ2-2, with D tentatively TRBD1 (5 bases). The V gene lost 1 base and the J gene lost 6 bases, with 15 bases spanning the gap. Germline V lookup: CDR1 LNHDA, CDR2 SQIVND (reference sequence). This CDR3 region has 16 residues. CDR3 nucleotides: TGTGCCAGTAGTATAGCGGGCAGGGTTTTTTCCGGGGAGCTGTTTTTT. This gives the protein CASSIAGRVFSGELFF. Filled out from reference TRBV19 and TRBJ2-2, the complete variable domain reads DGGITQSPKYLFRKEGQNVTLSCEQNLNHDAMYWYRQDPGQGLRLIYYSQIVNDFQKGDIAEGYSVSREKKESFPLTVTSAQKNPTAFYLCASSIAGRVFSGELFFGEGSRLTVL.

This rearrangement joins TRBV18 to TRBJ1-5; the D is unclear. The CDR3 contains 14 residues. Per the germline V gene, CDR1 is KGHSH and CDR2 is LQKENI. V was pared by 3 bases and J by 1 base, with 7 bases between. The CDR3 loop reads CASSPSSSNQPQHF. The CDR3 DNA is TGTGCCAGCTCACCTTCCAGCAGCAATCAGCCCCAGCATTTT.

This chain uses TRBV5-1 with TRBJ2-7; the D is unclear. Germline CDR1 SGHRS, CDR2 YFSETQ. The CDR3 contains 15 residues. V lost 5 bases and J lost 4, with 19 bases in between. As DNA, the CDR3 is TGCGCCAGCAGTTCCGGGCGAACTGCTGGATACGAGCAGTACTTC. Translation gives CASSSGRTAGYEQYF.

The V and J genes are TRBV18 and TRBJ2-2; D might be TRBD1 or TRBD2, each matching 6 bases. Trimming took 6 bases from V and 2 from J, leaving 19 bases between them. Per the germline V gene, CDR1 is KGHSH and CDR2 is LQKENI. The length of the CDR3 is 17 residues. The CDR3, as DNA: TGTGCCAGCTCCCAAGGAGGGGGGCGTAAAAACACCGGGGAGCTGTTTTTT. This sequence encodes CASSQGGGRKNTGELFF.